A selection of T cell receptor beta chains follows, all from one sample in a study of control samples from healthy donors and cancer patients. Sequenced by immunoSEQ multiplex PCR; TCRdb stores in-frame clones only, minus some. The repertoire consists of around 130,000 clones, with about 88% occurring once and the leading ten covering around 3%. The sample was blood. Receptor source: a man aged 50 to 60 in good health. Both conserved end residues are part of each CDR3. The order of the fields is D gene, clone size, J gene, V gene, CDR3 DNA, CDR3 protein. The D gene is left open where the match is weak. Clone size is not always given. Where it is, it says once, few, many or a class for expanded clones.

- - TRBJ2-1 TRBV3-1/TRBV3-2 TGTGCCAGCAGCCCCTTCGGGGGCCTCTATGACAATGAGCAGTTCTTC CASSPFGGLYDNEQFF
TRBD1 - TRBJ2-5 TRBV7-2 TGTGCCAGCAGCCATGGAGCCCTTCCGGGACAGGAGTACTTC CASSHGALPGQEYF
- - TRBJ1-1 TRBV7-9 TGTGCCAGCAGCCCTAAAGTGGGGTATGGGATGAACACTGAAGCTTTCTTT CASSPKVGYGMNTEAFF
- once TRBJ1-2 TRBV10-2 TGCGCCAGCAGTGAGTCGGGGTATGGCTACACCTTC CASSESGYGYTF
TRBD2 - TRBJ2-7 TRBV7-8 TGTGCCAGCAGCCTGGTTGGCTCTAGCGGCTACGAGCAGTACTTC CASSLVGSSGYEQYF
- once TRBJ2-7 TRBV12-3/TRBV12-4 TGTGCCAGCAGTCCAGACTCGTACGAGCAGTACTTC CASSPDSYEQYF
TRBD2 - TRBJ2-3 TRBV5-1 TGCGCCAGCAGCCGGGGTGGTCTTAGCGGGGGGTTTTCAGATACGCAGTATTTT CASSRGGLSGGFSDTQYF
- once TRBJ1-5 TRBV6-5 TGTGCCAGCAACAATAATCAGCCCCAGCATTTT CASNNNQPQHF
- - TRBJ2-2 TRBV10-1 TGCGCCAGCAGTGAGCGGGGGGCTCGAACCGGGGAGCTGTTTTTT CASSERGARTGELFF
- - TRBJ2-3 TRBV19 TGTGCCAGTAGTATTTCCCACCGCAGGGACTGGCTTATAGAAACAGATACGCAGTATTTT CASSISHRRDWLIETDTQYF
- - TRBJ2-7 TRBV28 TGTGCCAGCAGTTTACCAGCTGGGGTCCCCTACGAGCAGTACTTC CASSLPAGVPYEQYF
- once TRBJ2-1 TRBV10-1 TGCGCCAGCATTAGGGAGGTTGAGCAGTTCTTC CASIREVEQFF
- - TRBJ1-3 TRBV28 TGTGCCAGCAGTTCTCCGAACTCTGGAAACACCATATATTTT CASSSPNSGNTIYF
- - TRBJ1-5 TRBV27 TGTGCCAGCAGTTTAGGTCAGGGAATTCAGCCCCAGCATTTT CASSLGQGIQPQHF
- - TRBJ2-6 TRBV3-1/TRBV3-2 TGTGCCAGCAGCCTTGTCGACCACCCTGGGGCCAACGTCCTGACTTTC CASSLVDHPGANVLTF
- - TRBJ1-4 TRBV28 TGTGCCAGCATTTCCTCCGGGGCAGCGTATAATGAAAAACTGTTTTTT CASISSGAAYNEKLFF
- - TRBJ1-3 TRBV20-1 TGCAGTGCCGCCACGGGAAACACCATATATTTT CSAATGNTIYF
- - TRBJ1-5 TRBV3-1/TRBV3-2 TGTGCCAGCAGCCAAGGGGCAGGCATTAATCAGCCCCAGCATTTT CASSQGAGINQPQHF
- - TRBJ1-1 TRBV11-2 TGTGCCAGCAGCTTAGAGACCACCACTGAAGCTTTCTTT CASSLETTTEAFF
- - TRBJ1-4 TRBV7-2 TGTGCCAGCAGTGCCGCGAGGACAACTAATGAAAAACTGTTTTTT CASSAARTTNEKLFF
- - TRBJ2-5 TRBV29-1 TGCAGCGTTGAATTCGGGCTGGAGACCCAGTACTTC CSVEFGLETQYF
- - TRBJ2-1 TRBV12-5 TGTGCTACCAGGGACGGTTACAATGAGCAGTTCTTC CATRDGYNEQFF
- - TRBJ1-5 TRBV21-1 TGTGCCAGCAGCAAAGGTACGACAGTGCTTTATAGCAATCAGCCCCAGCATTTT CASSKGTTVLYSNQPQHF
- - TRBJ2-7 TRBV5-1 TGCGCCAGCAGCTTGCATATGGGGGGCGAGCAGTACTTC CASSLHMGGEQYF
TRBD2 - TRBJ2-5 TRBV5-4 TGTGCCAGCAGCTTCGGACTAGCGGGGACACAAGAGACCCAGTACTTC CASSFGLAGTQETQYF
- once TRBJ2-3 TRBV7-9 TGTGCCAGCAGCCACTCGCCAGATACGCAGTATTTT CASSHSPDTQYF
- - TRBJ1-6 TRBV5-4 TGTGCCAGCAGCTGGGGCGGGGGGCGTCGGAATTCACCCCTCCACTTT CASSWGGGRRNSPLHF
- - TRBJ2-2 TRBV12-3/TRBV12-4 TGTGCCAGCAGTCTAAGCCTCGGGGAGCTGTTTTTT CASSLSLGELFF
TRBD2 - TRBJ2-7 TRBV7-9 TGTGCCAGCAGCCCTAGTCCGGGACTAGCGGGGGTCTTGTACGAGCAGTACTTC CASSPSPGLAGVLYEQYF
- once TRBJ1-5 TRBV10-2 TGCGCCAGCAGTGAGCCAGGTCTCAACCAGCCCCAGCATTTT CASSEPGLNQPQHF
- - TRBJ1-1 TRBV6-5 TGTGCCAGCAGGGTACACGGGAACACTGAAGCTTTCTTT CASRVHGNTEAFF
TRBD2 - TRBJ2-5 TRBV6-2/TRBV6-3 TGTGCCAGCAGTTACTCCATCGGCCACGGGCTGGGACTAGCGGGGGAGACCCAGTACTTC CASSYSIGHGLGLAGETQYF
TRBD2 - TRBJ2-3 TRBV15 TGTGCCACCAGCCGGCGGGGGGGCACAGATACGCAGTATTTT CATSRRGGTDTQYF